The 8 T cell receptor beta chains reported below all come from one sample, sequenced in a study of T-cell reconstitution after alpha-beta-depleted transplantation in children. Library preparation (for TCRbeta) was performed with unique molecular identifiers. In TCRdb, the PCR reads were re-called with MiXCR into one record per CDR3 protein. This sample has some 300,000 distinct CDR3 sequences, with 10% to 13% found just once. The source material was PBMCs from the stem cell graft donor, sampled from the stem cell graft. These receptors were collected from a human donor who donated a stem cell graft to a child with acute lymphoblastic leukemia.

This clonotype occurred a few times. This rearrangement joins TRBV7-8 to TRBJ2-7; 8 bases align to TRBD2. This CDR3 spans 15 amino acids. Losses at the gene ends were 5 bases for V and 5 bases for J; bases not matched to a gene: 11. Germline V gene sequence: CDR1 SGHVS, CDR2 FQNEAQ. The CDR3 DNA follows: TGTGCCAGCAGCCATGACGGGAGGGCCTTGGACGAGCAGTACTTC. As protein: CASSHDGRALDEQYF.

The genes are TRBV28 and TRBJ1-4, with 7 bases matching TRBD1. V gave up 10 bases and J gave up 6 bases; unmatched junction bases: 8. This CDR3 contains 13 residues. Germline V gives CDR1 MDHEN, CDR2 SYDVKM. The CDR3 loop reads CATQQGTDEKLFF. In DNA, the CDR3 is TGTGCCACCCAACAGGGGACGGATGAAAAACTGTTTTTT.

In nucleotides, the CDR3 is TGCAGTGCTAGTTCCGGACCCCGCACAGATACGCAGTATTTT. It specifies CSASSGPRTDTQYF. The chain couples TRBV20-1 to TRBJ2-3; D remains unclear. This CDR3 contains 14 residues. V was shortened by 3 bases and J by 1 base, with 11 bases between the two germline ends. The V gene's germline CDR1 is DFQATT and CDR2 SNEGSKA (reference sequence).

This clonotype has just a few counts. V is TRBV19 and J is TRBJ1-5; no clear D. The germline gives CDR1 LNHDA, CDR2 SQIVND (reference sequence). V lost 4 bases and J lost 4, with 11 bases in between. The CDR3 totals 14 residues. CDR3 DNA sequence: TGTGCCAGTAGTACCCAGCGGGGTAATCAGCCCCAGCATTTT. Protein: CASSTQRGNQPQHF.

This clonotype was counted a few times. The rearrangement joins TRBV28 to TRBJ2-7; 14 bases are shared with TRBD2. Per germline, CDR1 MDHEN and CDR2 SYDVKM. V lost 3 bases and J lost 0; bases outside the gene matches: 7. The CDR3 contains 18 residues. The CDR3 DNA follows: TGTGCCAGCAGTTTGGGACTAGCGGGAGTCGGCAGCTCCTACGAGCAGTACTTC. Encoded protein: CASSLGLAGVGSSYEQYF.

Only a few counts were recorded for this clonotype. The chain employs TRBV10-3 and TRBJ2-5, with 7 bases identical to TRBD1. This CDR3 has 14 amino acids. The V and J ends lost 3 bases and 2 bases, in that order; junction bases with no gene match: 3. Germline assignment: CDR1 ENHRY and CDR2 SYGVKD. Written as DNA, the CDR3 is TGTGCCATCAGTGACGTCAGGGGGCAAGAGACCCAGTACTTC. It codes for CAISDVRGQETQYF.

CDR3 in amino acids: CASSFAGGAYNEQFF. CDR3 nucleotide sequence: TGTGCCAGCAGTTTTGCGGGAGGAGCCTACAATGAGCAGTTCTTC. The rearrangement joins TRBV27 to TRBJ2-1; the match to TRBD2 covers 8 bases. The CDR3 loop spans 15 amino acids. Trimming at V came to 3 bases and at J to 2 bases, leaving 3 bases not matched to a gene. CDR1 and CDR2 (germline): MNHEY, SMNVEV (reference sequence).

In its sample, this clonotype was seen many times. The chain combines TRBV5-1 with TRBJ2-1; D ambiguous. The CDR3 is 14 residues long. Trimming left V 1 base short and J 0 bases short, with 5 bases between. The germline V gene encodes CDR1 SGHRS and CDR2 YFSETQ. CDR3 coding DNA: TGCGCCAGCAGCTTGTACAGCTCCTACAATGAGCAGTTCTTC. Its protein product is CASSLYSSYNEQFF.